These 23 T cell receptor beta chains came from one sample sequenced in a study of blood T cells in healthy people across ages. Primers used in a second PCR of about 6 to 11 cycles were a sample-barcoded 5' primer and a J-beta primer mix. Via MiXCR, TCRdb re-called the 5' RACE reads, giving one row per CDR3 protein. This sample has hundreds of thousands of distinct CDR3 sequences, with around 29% found just once. The sample comprised blood. Receptors originate from a woman aged 65 to 85 in good health.

With regard to this clonotype: The junction and the germline gene differ at one end; a read error may be behind it. This chain joins TRBV7-8 and TRBJ2-2, with D possibly being TRBD2 (5 bases). Germline V gene lookup returns CDR1 SGHVS and CDR2 FQNEAQ. This CDR3 region has 13 residues. CDR3 loop: CASSLRPTGELVF. For the CDR3, the DNA is TGTGCCAGCAGCTTACGGCCCACCGGGGAGCTGGTTTTT. Combining the CDR3 with reference TRBV7-8 and TRBJ2-2 gives the whole variable domain GAGVSQSPRYKVAKRGQDVALRCDPISGHVSLFWYQQALGQGPEFLTYFQNEAQLDKSGLPSDRFFAERPEGSVSTLKIQRTQQEDSAVYLCASSLRPTGELVFGEGSRLTVL.

This rearrangement joins TRBV4-2 to TRBJ1-2; D may be TRBD1 (5 bases). There are 16 residues in the CDR3. Per the germline V gene, CDR1 is LGHNA and CDR2 is YNFKEQ. Between the trimmed V and J ends, which lost 3 bases and 0 bases, there was a span of 14 bases. The CDR3 loop is CASSQATGTPNYGYTF. As DNA, the CDR3 is TGTGCCAGCAGCCAGGCAACCGGGACGCCTAACTATGGCTACACCTTC.

This clonotype occurred many times. The chain carries TRBV29-1 and TRBJ2-7; D gene uncertain. The CDR3 spans 11 residues. V gave up 5 bases and J gave up 5 bases, with 10 bases separating them. The germline V gene encodes CDR1 SQVTM and CDR2 ANQGSEA. The CDR3 DNA follows: TGCAGCGTTACCGAGATCCACGAGCAGTACTTC. Protein sequence: CSVTEIHEQYF.

This clonotype was found a few times. The chain has TRBV6-5 and TRBJ2-3; 7 nucleotides align to TRBD2. This CDR3 region has 13 residues. The J segment lost 6 bases and the V segment lost 6 bases, leaving 6 bases of the junction unmatched. The germline V gene encodes CDR1 MNHEY and CDR2 SVGAGI. In nucleotides, the CDR3 is TGTGCCAGCAGCCCGACTAGCTCGGATACGCAGTATTTT. It codes for CASSPTSSDTQYF.

This chain connects TRBV4-1 to TRBJ2-7; TRBD2 matches at 13 bases. V shed 4 bases and J 2 bases; nucleotides not matched to a gene: 2. CDR1 and CDR2 from the germline V gene are MGHRA and YSYEKL. CDR3 size: 15 residues. The CDR3 region has the DNA TGCGCCAGCAGCCGGACTAGCGGGAGTCCCTACGAGCAGTACTTC. This codes for CASSRTSGSPYEQYF.

The rearrangement links TRBV7-9 to TRBJ2-5; 7 bases match TRBD2. The junction had 4 bases not matched to a gene; V was cut back by 3 bases and J by 0 bases. CDR1 is SEHNR and CDR2 is FQNEAQ in the germline V gene (reference sequence). This CDR3 spans 15 amino acids. CDR3 in DNA: TGTGCCAGCAGCTTCGGGCGGGGGTACCAAGAGACCCAGTACTTC. Its protein is CASSFGRGYQETQYF.

This chain connects TRBV18 to TRBJ1-1; D is possibly TRBD1 (6 bases). The V end was cut by 5 bases, the J end by 2 bases, with 15 bases between. Germline loops: CDR1 KGHSH, CDR2 LQKENI. The CDR3 totals 15 residues. The CDR3 bases are TGTGCCAGCTCATCGAGGAGGGGGGATAACACTGAAGCTTTCTTT. Its translation is CASSSRRGDNTEAFF.

The rearrangement links TRBV20-1 to TRBJ2-3; a possible D gene is TRBD1 (6 bases). From germline, CDR1 is DFQATT and CDR2 SNEGSKA (reference sequence). The V end lost 0 bases, the J end lost 0 bases, and 7 bases lay between the germline ends. CDR3 length equals 14 residues. The CDR3 loop is CSARDTGSTDTQYF. The CDR3 region has the DNA TGCAGTGCTAGAGATACAGGGAGCACAGATACGCAGTATTTT.

V is TRBV29-1 and J is TRBJ1-1; no firm D call. Germline CDR1 and CDR2: SQVTM and ANQGSEA. V was cut by 7 bases and J by 3 bases, with 12 bases left in between. The CDR3 runs 12 residues. CDR3 residues: CSALPADTEAFF. CDR3 DNA sequence: TGCAGCGCCCTCCCCGCGGACACTGAAGCTTTCTTT.

V and J are TRBV28 and TRBJ2-5, with TRBD1 matching over 8 bases. The ends lost 3 bases at V and 5 bases at J; junction bases unmatched: 8. Germline-derived CDR1 and CDR2 are MDHEN and SYDVKM. The CDR3 covers 15 residues. The CDR3 protein is CASSLDREHGETQYF. CDR3 nucleotide sequence: TGTGCCAGCAGTTTGGACAGGGAGCATGGCGAGACCCAGTACTTC.

This clonotype has a handful of counts. V is TRBV2 and J is TRBJ2-7, with a weak D call TRBD1 (5 bases). This CDR3 is built from 12 residues. V was shortened by 10 bases and J by 10 bases, with 20 bases between the two germline ends. Germline values: CDR1 SNHLY, CDR2 FYNNEI. The CDR3 sequence is CAIPLATGAQYF. The DNA of the CDR3 is TGTGCCATCCCCCTGGCCACAGGAGCACAGTACTTC.

This clonotype has just a few counts. The chain uses TRBV3-1 and TRBJ2-1; possible D gene TRBD1, 5 bases. In germline, CDR1 is LGHDT, CDR2 YNNKEL (reference sequence). Trimming took 0 bases from V and 6 from J, leaving 6 bases between them. CDR3 length: 13 amino acids. CDR3 nucleotides: TGTGCCAGCAGCCAAGATGGGGCCAATGAGCAGTTCTTC. This encodes CASSQDGANEQFF.

V and J are TRBV12-3 or TRBV12-4 and TRBJ2-6; D might be TRBD2 (5 bases). This CDR3 has 17 residues. Trimming shortened V by 6 bases and J by 0 bases, and 15 bases separated the two germline ends. The CDR3 spells CASRPGKLPSGANVLTF. CDR3 DNA sequence: TGTGCCAGCAGGCCCGGGAAGCTCCCCTCTGGGGCCAACGTCCTGACTTTC.

This clonotype was found a few times. The rearrangement links TRBV14 to TRBJ1-1; D remains unclear. The germline CDR1 and CDR2 sequences are SGHDN and FVKESK. V lost 4 bases to trimming and J lost 0 bases, with 9 bases between them. The CDR3 consists of 14 residues. DNA of the CDR3: TGTGCCAGCAGCCCAAATTTGATGAACACTGAAGCTTTCTTT. This gives the protein CASSPNLMNTEAFF.

This clonotype was counted only a few times. This CDR3 reads CASSSSPSSGRRKETQYF. The CDR3 DNA is TGTGCCAGCAGTTCCTCTCCGAGTAGCGGGAGAAGAAAAGAGACCCAGTACTTC. This rearrangement joins TRBV28 to TRBJ2-5; TRBD2 matches 9 bases. CDR3 length equals 18 residues. Germline CDR1 reads MDHEN; CDR2 reads SYDVKM. V was pared by 4 bases and J by 3 bases, with 15 bases of the junction left unmatched.

This clonotype occurred many times. The chain couples TRBV3-1 to TRBJ2-7, with D perhaps TRBD2 (6 bases). Trimming took off 4 bases at V and 7 bases at J, with 20 bases between the two ends. Germline-derived CDR1 and CDR2 are LGHDT and YNNKEL (reference sequence). CDR3 length: 15 amino acids. CDR3 coding DNA: TGTGCCAGCAGCCCCCGTTTGGTAGCGGAGGGGGAGCAGTACTTC. Its protein product is CASSPRLVAEGEQYF.

The V and J genes are TRBV20-1 and TRBJ2-5; D is possibly TRBD1 (6 bases). Per germline, CDR1 DFQATT and CDR2 SNEGSKA (reference sequence). V lost 3 bases to trimming and J lost 1 base, with 15 bases between them. The CDR3 length is 15 residues. CDR3 amino acids: CSASRGQVLQETQYF. CDR3 in DNA: TGCAGTGCTAGTCGGGGACAAGTCCTCCAAGAGACCCAGTACTTC.

This clonotype has ten or more counts. The gene calls are TRBV28 and TRBJ2-5, with TRBD1 matching 9 bases. The germline V gene encodes CDR1 MDHEN and CDR2 SYDVKM. With V trimmed by 8 bases and J by 3 bases, 10 bases remained unmatched. The CDR3 has 15 amino acids. CDR3 nucleotide sequence: TGTGCCAGCGGGCAAGTGGGGGACAGGGAAGAGACCCAGTACTTC. Its protein product is CASGQVGDREETQYF.

V gene TRBV12-3 or TRBV12-4 combines with J gene TRBJ2-5, with D possibly being TRBD1 or TRBD2 (5 bases each). The J call is doubtful: the DNA matches TRBJ2-7 better. The CDR3 consists of 14 residues. The CDR3: CASSLRAGLGEQYF. The DNA for the CDR3 is TGTGCCAGCAGTTTGAGGGCAGGGCTGGGCGAGCAGTACTTC.

The chain employs TRBV4-2 and TRBJ1-2; maybe TRBD1 (5 bases). Germline V gene lookup returns CDR1 LGHNA and CDR2 YNFKEQ. This CDR3 has 14 residues. Trimming took off 0 bases at V and 8 bases at J, with 13 bases between the two ends. The CDR3 DNA reads as TGTGCCAGCAGCCAAGATCGGTACCCAGGGGGCTACACCTTC. Translating gives CASSQDRYPGGYTF.

This clonotype came up a few times. The CDR3 is CASSYMGQGSTTNEKLFF. CDR3 in DNA: TGTGCCAGCAGTTACATGGGACAGGGGTCTACAACTAATGAAAAACTGTTTTTT. The chain links TRBV6-5 to TRBJ1-4; TRBD1 aligns across 10 bases. After removal of 2 bases from V and 0 bases from J, the junction contained 6 bases not matched to a gene. The CDR3 is 18 residues long. The germline CDR1 and CDR2 sequences are MNHEY and SVGAGI.

V usage is TRBV6-2 or TRBV6-3 and J usage is TRBJ2-7; no clear D. In germline, CDR1 is MNHEY, CDR2 SVGEGT. The germline V and J ends were trimmed by 6 bases and 6 bases, with 18 bases remaining between them. The CDR3 consists of 14 residues. CDR3 nucleotide sequence: TGTGCCAGCAGATCGAACAAGGCCGCGTCCGAGCAGTACTTC. This gives the protein CASRSNKAASEQYF.

The J gene is TRBJ1-5, the V gene TRBV7-2, with D unresolved. The CDR3 is 13 residues long. Trimming removed 5 bases from V and 8 bases from J, with 13 bases in between. Germline values: CDR1 SGHTA, CDR2 FQGNSA. CDR3 coding DNA: TGTGCCAGCAGCCCCGACCGAGGAAAGCCCCAGCATTTT. Translated: CASSPDRGKPQHF.